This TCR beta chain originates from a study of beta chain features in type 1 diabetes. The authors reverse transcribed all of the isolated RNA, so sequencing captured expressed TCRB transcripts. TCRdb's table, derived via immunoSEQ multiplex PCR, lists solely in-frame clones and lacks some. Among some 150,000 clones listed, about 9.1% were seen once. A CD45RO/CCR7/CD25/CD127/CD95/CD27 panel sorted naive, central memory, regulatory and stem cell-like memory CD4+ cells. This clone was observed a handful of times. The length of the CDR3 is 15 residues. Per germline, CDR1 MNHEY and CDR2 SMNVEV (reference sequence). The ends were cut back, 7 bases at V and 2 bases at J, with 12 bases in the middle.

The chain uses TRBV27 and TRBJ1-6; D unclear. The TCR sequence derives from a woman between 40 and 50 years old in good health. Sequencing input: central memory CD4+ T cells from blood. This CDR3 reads CASTQPGTYNSPLHF. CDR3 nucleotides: TGTGCCAGCACCCAACCGGGTACCTATAATTCACCCCTCCACTTT.